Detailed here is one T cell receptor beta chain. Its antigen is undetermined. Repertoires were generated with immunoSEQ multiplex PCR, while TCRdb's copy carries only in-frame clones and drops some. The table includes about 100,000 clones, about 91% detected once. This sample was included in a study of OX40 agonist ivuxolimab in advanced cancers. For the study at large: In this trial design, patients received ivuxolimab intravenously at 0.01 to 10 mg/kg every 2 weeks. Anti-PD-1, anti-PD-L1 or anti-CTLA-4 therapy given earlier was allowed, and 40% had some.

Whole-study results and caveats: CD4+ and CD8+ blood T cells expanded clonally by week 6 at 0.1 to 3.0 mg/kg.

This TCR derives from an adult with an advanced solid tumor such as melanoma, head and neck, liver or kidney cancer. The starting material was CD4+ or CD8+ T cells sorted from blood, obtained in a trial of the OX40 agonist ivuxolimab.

CDR3 in amino acids: CASSIDASKGVAFF. CDR3 coding DNA: TGTGCCAGTAGTATAGACGCCTCGAAGGGGGTGGCTTTCTTT. The J gene is TRBJ1-1, the V gene TRBV19; weak D call: TRBD1 (6 bases). The CDR3 contains 14 residues. Germline V CDR1 and CDR2: LNHDA, SQIVND (reference sequence). Trimming took 0 bases from V and 11 from J, leaving 16 bases between them.